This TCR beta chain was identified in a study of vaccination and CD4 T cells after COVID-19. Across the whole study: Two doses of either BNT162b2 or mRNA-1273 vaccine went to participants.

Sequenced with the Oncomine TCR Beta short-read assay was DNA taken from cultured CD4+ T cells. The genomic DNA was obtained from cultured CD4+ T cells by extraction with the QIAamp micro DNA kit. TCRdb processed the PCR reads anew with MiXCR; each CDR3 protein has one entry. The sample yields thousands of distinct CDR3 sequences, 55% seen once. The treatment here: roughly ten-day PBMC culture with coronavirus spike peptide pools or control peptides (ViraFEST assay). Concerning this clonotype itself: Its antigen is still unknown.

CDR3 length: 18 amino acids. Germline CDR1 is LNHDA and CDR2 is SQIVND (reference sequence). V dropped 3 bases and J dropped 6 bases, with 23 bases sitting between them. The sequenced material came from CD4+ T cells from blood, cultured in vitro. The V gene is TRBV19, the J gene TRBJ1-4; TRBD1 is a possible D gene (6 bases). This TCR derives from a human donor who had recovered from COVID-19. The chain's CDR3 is CASSILPETGLGDEKLFF. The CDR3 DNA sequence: TGTGCCAGTAGTATCCTCCCCGAAACAGGGCTGGGCGATGAAAAACTGTTTTTT.